This T cell receptor (beta chain) was recovered during a study of cytomegalovirus exposure and HLA in healthy donors. TCRdb keeps only in-frame clones here, not all; method: immunoSEQ multiplex PCR. The top ten hold roughly 2.5% of the sample, which has about 250,000 clones, 87% seen once. V gave up 10 bases and J gave up 10 bases, with 15 bases separating them. There are 12 residues in the CDR3. Germline loops: CDR1 SGHNT, CDR2 YYREEE (reference sequence). The receptor was isolated from a man younger than 35 in good health and CMV-seronegative. What was sequenced was PBMCs. The chain has TRBV5-4 and TRBJ1-6; tentatively, D is TRBD1 (5 bases). CDR3 amino acids: CAGTTGDSPLHF. CDR3 nucleotide sequence: TGTGCCGGAACAACGGGGGACTCACCCCTCCACTTT. The complete variable domain, with remaining parts taken from reference TRBV5-4 and TRBJ1-6, reads ETGVTQSPTHLIKTRGQQVTLRCSSQSGHNTVSWYQQALGQGPQFIFQYYREEENGRGNFPPRFSGLQFPNYSSELNVNALELDDSALYLCAGTTGDSPLHFGNGTRLTVT.